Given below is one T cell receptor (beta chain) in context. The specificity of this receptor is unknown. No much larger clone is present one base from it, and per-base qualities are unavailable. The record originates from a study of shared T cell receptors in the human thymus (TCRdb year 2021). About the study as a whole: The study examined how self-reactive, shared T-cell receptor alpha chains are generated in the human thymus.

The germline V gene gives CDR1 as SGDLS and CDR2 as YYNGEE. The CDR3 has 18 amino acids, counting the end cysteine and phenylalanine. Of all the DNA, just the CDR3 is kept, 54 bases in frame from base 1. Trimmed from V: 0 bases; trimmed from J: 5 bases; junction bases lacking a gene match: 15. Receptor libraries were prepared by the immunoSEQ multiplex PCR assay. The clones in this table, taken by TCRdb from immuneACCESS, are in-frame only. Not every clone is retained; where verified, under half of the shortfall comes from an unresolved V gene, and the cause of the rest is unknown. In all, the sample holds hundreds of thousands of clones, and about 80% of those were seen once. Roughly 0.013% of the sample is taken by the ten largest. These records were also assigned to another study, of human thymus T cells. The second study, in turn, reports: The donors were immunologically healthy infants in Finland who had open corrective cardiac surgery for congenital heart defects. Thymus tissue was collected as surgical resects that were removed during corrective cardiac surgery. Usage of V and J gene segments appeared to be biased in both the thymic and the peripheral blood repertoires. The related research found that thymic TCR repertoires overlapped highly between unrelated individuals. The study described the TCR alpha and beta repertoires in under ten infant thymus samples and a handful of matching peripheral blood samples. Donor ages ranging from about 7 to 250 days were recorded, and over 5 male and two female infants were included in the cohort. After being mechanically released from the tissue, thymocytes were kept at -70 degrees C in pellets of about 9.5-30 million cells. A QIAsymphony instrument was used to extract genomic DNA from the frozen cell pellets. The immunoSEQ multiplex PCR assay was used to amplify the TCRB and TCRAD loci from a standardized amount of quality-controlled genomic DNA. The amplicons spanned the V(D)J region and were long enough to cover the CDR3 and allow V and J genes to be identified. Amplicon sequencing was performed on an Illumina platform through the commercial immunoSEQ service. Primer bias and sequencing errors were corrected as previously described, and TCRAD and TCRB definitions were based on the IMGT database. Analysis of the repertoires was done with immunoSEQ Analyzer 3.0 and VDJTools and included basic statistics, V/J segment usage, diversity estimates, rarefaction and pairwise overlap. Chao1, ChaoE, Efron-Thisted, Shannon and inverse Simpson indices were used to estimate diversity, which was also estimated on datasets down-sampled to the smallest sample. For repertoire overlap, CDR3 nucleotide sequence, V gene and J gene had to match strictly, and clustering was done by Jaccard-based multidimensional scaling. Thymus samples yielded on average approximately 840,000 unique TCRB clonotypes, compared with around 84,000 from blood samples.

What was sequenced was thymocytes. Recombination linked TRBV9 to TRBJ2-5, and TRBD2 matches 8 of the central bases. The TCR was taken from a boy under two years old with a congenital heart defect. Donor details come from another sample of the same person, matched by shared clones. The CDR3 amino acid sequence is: CASSVAAFSGSLSETQYF. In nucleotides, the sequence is TGTGCCAGCAGCGTAGCGGCGTTCAGCGGGAGTTTGTCGGAGACCCAGTACTTC.